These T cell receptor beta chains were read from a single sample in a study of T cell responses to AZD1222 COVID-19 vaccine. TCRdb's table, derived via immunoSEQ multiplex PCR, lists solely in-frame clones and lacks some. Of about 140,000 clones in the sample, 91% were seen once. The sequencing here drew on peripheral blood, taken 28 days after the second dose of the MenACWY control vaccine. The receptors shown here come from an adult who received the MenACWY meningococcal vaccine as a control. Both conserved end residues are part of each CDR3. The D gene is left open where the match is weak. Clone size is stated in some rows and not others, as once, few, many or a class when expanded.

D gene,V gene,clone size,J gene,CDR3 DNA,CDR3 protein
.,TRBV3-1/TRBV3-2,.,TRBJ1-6,TGTGCCAGCAGCCAAGTTCGGGAAGGGGCTAATTCACCCCTCCACTTT,CASSQVREGANSPLHF
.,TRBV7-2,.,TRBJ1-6,TGTGCCAGCAGCTTAGCCCCAGGGGTCGAGCATTCACCCCTCCACTTT,CASSLAPGVEHSPLHF
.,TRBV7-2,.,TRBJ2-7,TGTGCCAGCAGCAAAACATCCAGGGAACCCTACGAGCAGTACTTC,CASSKTSREPYEQYF
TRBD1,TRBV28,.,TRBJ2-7,TGTGCCAGCTTTGGACAGGGCACCTACGAGCAGTACTTC,CASFGQGTYEQYF
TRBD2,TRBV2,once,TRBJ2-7,TGTGCCAGCAGTGATTGGCCTAGCGGGGGTTACGAGCAGTACTTC,CASSDWPSGGYEQYF
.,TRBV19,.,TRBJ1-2,TGTGCCAGTAGACAGGGATCTAACTATGGCTACACCTTC,CASRQGSNYGYTF
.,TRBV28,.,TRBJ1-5,TGTGCCAGCAGCCCGATTAGCAATCAGCCCCAGCATTTT,CASSPISNQPQHF
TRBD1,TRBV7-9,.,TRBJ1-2,TGTGCCAGCAGTCCCGGGACAGGCATCTATGGCTACACCTTC,CASSPGTGIYGYTF
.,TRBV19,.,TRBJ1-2,TGTGCCTCCCAGAGTGGTGGCGGATCTAACTATGGCTACACCTTC,CASQSGGGSNYGYTF
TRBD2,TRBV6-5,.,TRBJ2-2,TGTGCCAGCACGGGGGGGAACACCGGGGAGCTGTTTTTT,CASTGGNTGELFF
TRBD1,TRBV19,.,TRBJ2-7,TGTGCCAGTGGACAGGGGTACGAGCAGTACTTC,CASGQGYEQYF
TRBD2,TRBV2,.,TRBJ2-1,TGTGCCAGCAAGGCCCAAGCGGGATACAATGAGCAGTTCTTC,CASKAQAGYNEQFF
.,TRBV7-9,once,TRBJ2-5,TGTGCCAGCAGCCCCCTGGGGCGCCCCGAGACCCAGTACTTC,CASSPLGRPETQYF
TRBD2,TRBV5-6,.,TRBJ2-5,TGTGCCAGCAGCTTCTTCAGCGGGAGTAGGGGAGAGACCCAGTACTTC,CASSFFSGSRGETQYF
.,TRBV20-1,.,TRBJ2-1,TGCAGTGCTAGTCTCGGACGGAGCTCCTACAATGAGCAGTTCTTC,CSASLGRSSYNEQFF
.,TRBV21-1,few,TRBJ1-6,TGTGCCAGCAGCCTCCCCTTATTGGACAGATATAATTCACCCCTCCACTTT,CASSLPLLDRYNSPLHF
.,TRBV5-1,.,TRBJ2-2,TGCGCCAGCAGCTCACCTGAAGGGCTCCTCTACACCGGGGAGCTGTTTTTT,CASSSPEGLLYTGELFF
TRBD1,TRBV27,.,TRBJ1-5,TGTGCCAGCAGCCGGACAGGGGCCAATCAGCCCCAGCATTTT,CASSRTGANQPQHF
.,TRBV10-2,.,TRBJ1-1,TGCGCCAGCACTGAAAGGTGGAACACTGAAGCTTTCTTT,CASTERWNTEAFF
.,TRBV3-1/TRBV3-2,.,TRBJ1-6,TGTGCCAGCAGCCAAGATGGTGGGGCAGTCCTCCACTTT,CASSQDGGAVLHF
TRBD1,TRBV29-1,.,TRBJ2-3,TGCAGCGTAGACAGGGGGGATACGCAGTATTTT,CSVDRGDTQYF
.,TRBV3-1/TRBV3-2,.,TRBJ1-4,TGTGCCAGCAGCCAGTCTGACAGCTACCTAAATGAAAAACTGTTTTTT,CASSQSDSYLNEKLFF
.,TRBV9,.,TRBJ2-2,TGTGCCAGCAGCGTAGGTGTCACCGGGGAGCTGTTTTTT,CASSVGVTGELFF
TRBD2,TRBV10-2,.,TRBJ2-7,TGCGCCAGCAGTGATAATCTTGGTAGCGGGAGCTACGAGCAGTACTTC,CASSDNLGSGSYEQYF
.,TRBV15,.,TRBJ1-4,TGTGCCACCAGCAGTCCCCAATTGGGGTTGGGAGAAAAACTGTTTTTT,CATSSPQLGLGEKLFF
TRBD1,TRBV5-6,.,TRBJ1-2,TGTGCCAGCAGCGGGGACAGCTTGTTACAACACTTC,CASSGDSLLQHF
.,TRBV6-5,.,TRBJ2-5,TGTGCCAGCAGAAGGGAAGAGACCCAGTACTTC,CASRREETQYF
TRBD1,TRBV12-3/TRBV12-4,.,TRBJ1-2,TGTGCCAGCATCCGACAGGGGAACTATGGCTACACCTTC,CASIRQGNYGYTF
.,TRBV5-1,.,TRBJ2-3,TGCGCCACCAGGCAGGGATCCGATACGCAGTATTTT,CATRQGSDTQYF
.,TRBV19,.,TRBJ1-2,TGTGCCAGTAGCACTATCAGGGTCTGGAACTATGGCTACACCTTC,CASSTIRVWNYGYTF
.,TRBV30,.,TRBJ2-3,TGTGCCTGGAGAATAGGGGGAACAGATACGCAGTATTTT,CAWRIGGTDTQYF
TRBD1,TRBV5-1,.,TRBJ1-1,TGCGCCAGCAGCTCGGGACAGGCCAACACCGAAGCTTTCTTT,CASSSGQANTEAFF
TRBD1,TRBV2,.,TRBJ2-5,TGTGCCAGCAGTGAACAGGGGGAAGAGACCCAGTACTTC,CASSEQGEETQYF
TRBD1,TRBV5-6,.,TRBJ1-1,TGTGCCAGCAGACCCTACAGGGGTTCGAACACTGAAGCTTTCTTT,CASRPYRGSNTEAFF
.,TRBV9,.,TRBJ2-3,TGTGCCAGCAGCGGGGGGGTGTCGGTAGGTACGCAGTATTTT,CASSGGVSVGTQYF
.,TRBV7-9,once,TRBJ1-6,TGTGCCAGCGACCGAGGGGACAATAATTCACCCCTCCACTTT,CASDRGDNNSPLHF
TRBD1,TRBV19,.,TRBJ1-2,TGTGCCAGTAGTATCGATGGACAGGTGATTAACTATGGCTACACCTTC,CASSIDGQVINYGYTF
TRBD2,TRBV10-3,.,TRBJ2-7,TGTGCCATCAGTGAGTCGGGGACTAGTTTGCCCTACGAGCAGTACTTC,CAISESGTSLPYEQYF
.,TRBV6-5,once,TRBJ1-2,TGTGCCAGCAGTAAGACAGACACTAACTATGGCTACACCTTC,CASSKTDTNYGYTF
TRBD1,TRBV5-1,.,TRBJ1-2,TGCGCCAGCAGTCAGGACAGGGCGTATGGCTACACCTTC,CASSQDRAYGYTF
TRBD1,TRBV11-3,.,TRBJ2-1,TGTGCCAGCAGCTGGGGGAGAACAGGGGGTGAGCAGTTCTTC,CASSWGRTGGEQFF
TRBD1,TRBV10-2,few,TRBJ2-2,TGCGCCAGCAGTGAGTCGGGACAGAAGTTGAACACCGGGGAGCTGTTTTTT,CASSESGQKLNTGELFF
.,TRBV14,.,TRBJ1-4,TGTGCCAGCAGCCAAGATATAGGGGCAGGCCCTAATGAAAAACTGTTTTTT,CASSQDIGAGPNEKLFF
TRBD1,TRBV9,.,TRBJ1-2,TGTGCCAGCAGCGTAGGGACAGGGACCTACACCTTC,CASSVGTGTYTF
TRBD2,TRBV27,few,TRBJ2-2,TGTGCCAGCAGTTTGATGAGCGGGAATGCCGGGGAGCTGTTTTTT,CASSLMSGNAGELFF
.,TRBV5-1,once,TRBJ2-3,TGCGCCAGCAGGGTCTCCACAGATACGCAGTATTTT,CASRVSTDTQYF
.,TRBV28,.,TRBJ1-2,TGTGCCAGCAGTTCGCTAGGACAGCCTGGCTACACCTTC,CASSSLGQPGYTF
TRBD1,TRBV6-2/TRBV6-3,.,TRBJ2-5,TGTGCCAGCAGTCCAATCCCTGGGGACAGCTCAACTCAAGAGACCCAGTACTTC,CASSPIPGDSSTQETQYF
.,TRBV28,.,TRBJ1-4,TGTGCCAGCATAGGGCAGCTTCCTAATGAAAAACTGTTTTTT,CASIGQLPNEKLFF
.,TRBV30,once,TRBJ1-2,TGTGCCTGGAGTGTAGCCAGGTTCGACTATGGCTACACCTTC,CAWSVARFDYGYTF
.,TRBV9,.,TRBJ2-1,TGTGCCAGCAGCGAGGGTCCATATGAGCAGTTCTTC,CASSEGPYEQFF
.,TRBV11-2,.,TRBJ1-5,TGTGCCAGCAGCCCAGGGGTGATGGGGGCTCAGCCCCAGCATTTT,CASSPGVMGAQPQHF
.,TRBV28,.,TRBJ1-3,TGTGCCAGCAGTTTAACTGCAGGAAACACCATATATTTT,CASSLTAGNTIYF
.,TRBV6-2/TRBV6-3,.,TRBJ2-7,TGTGCCAGCAGCCAAGGGCCAGATCACTACGAGCAGTACTTC,CASSQGPDHYEQYF
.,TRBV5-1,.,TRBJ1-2,TGCGCCAGCAGCTTGAGCCAGGGGAGATTCGATGGCTACACCTTC,CASSLSQGRFDGYTF
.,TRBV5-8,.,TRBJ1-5,TGTGCCTCCTCATCGCAGGAACGCCGTGCGGGCAATCAGCCCCAGCATTTT,CASSSQERRAGNQPQHF
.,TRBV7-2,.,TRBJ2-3,TGTGCCAGCAGCTTATTAAGAGGACTCCAAGATACGCAGTATTTT,CASSLLRGLQDTQYF
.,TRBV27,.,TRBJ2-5,TGTGCCAGCAGTTCAACCGGGACCGAACCTTTGCAGACCCAGTACTTC,CASSSTGTEPLQTQYF